Described below is a single TCR beta chain sequence and its context. The data derive from a study of blood T cell repertoires in COVID-19. Study overall: Collection of acute and convalescent COVID-19 samples took place in the United States, Italy and Spain. The analysed material was cDNA or gDNA that came from T cells, B-cell-depleted T cells, or PBMCs.

Assay used: immunoSEQ multiplex PCR; TCRdb lists only in-frame clones, some missing. The sample yields approximately 80,000 clones, more than 70% seen once. The CDR3 extends over 16 amino acids. CDR1 and CDR2 (germline): SGHRS, YFSETQ. The germline V and J ends were trimmed by 3 bases and 0 bases, with 13 bases remaining between them. The specimen was peripheral blood. This chain uses TRBV5-1 with TRBJ1-3, with no clear D. This clonotype originated in a man aged 65 to 79 with active or convalescent COVID-19. The CDR3 DNA reads TGCGCCAGCAGCTACGAAACTTCGGTCTCTGGAAACACCATATATTTT. Its translation: CASSYETSVSGNTIYF.